Listed below are T cell receptor beta chains from one sample, sequenced in a study of blood T cells in healthy people across ages. TCRdb reanalysed the 5' RACE reads using MiXCR and keeps one entry per CDR3 protein. Among 550,000 to 750,000 distinct CDR3 sequences listed, approximately 21% were seen once. The specimen was blood. These receptors were obtained from an older man in good health. CDR3s include the opening cysteine and the closing phenylalanine or tryptophan. D genes are given only for firm matches. Only part of the rows carry a size: once, few, many, or a class if the clone is expanded.

CDR3 protein: CSAREPAGGPRNEQFF
CDR3 DNA: TGCAGTGCTAGAGAACCAGCGGGAGGGCCTAGGAATGAGCAGTTCTTC
J gene: TRBJ2-1
V gene: TRBV20-1
clone size: NA
CDR3 length: 16
D gene: TRBD2

CDR3 protein: CASSYRTGGARDTQYF
CDR3 DNA: TGTGCCAGCAGTTATAGGACTGGAGGGGCACGGGATACGCAGTATTTT
J gene: TRBJ2-3
V gene: TRBV6-2/TRBV6-3
clone size: NA
CDR3 length: 16
D gene: NA

CDR3 protein: CASSYSSRTPQETQYF
CDR3 DNA: TGTGCCAGCAGTTACTCGAGTAGAACACCTCAAGAGACCCAGTACTTC
J gene: TRBJ2-5
V gene: TRBV6-5
clone size: many
CDR3 length: 16
D gene: NA

CDR3 protein: CASSKRHKNIQYF
CDR3 DNA: TGTGCCAGCAGCAAACGACACAAAAACATTCAGTACTTC
J gene: TRBJ2-4
V gene: TRBV21-1
clone size: NA
CDR3 length: 13
D gene: NA

CDR3 protein: CASSWWTGGKETQYF
CDR3 DNA: TGTGCCAGCAGCTGGTGGACAGGGGGCAAAGAGACCCAGTACTTC
J gene: TRBJ2-5
V gene: TRBV11-2
clone size: NA
CDR3 length: 15
D gene: TRBD1

CDR3 protein: CASTTLTSGAETQYF
CDR3 DNA: TGTGCCAGCACCACACTGACTAGCGGCGCAGAGACCCAGTACTTC
J gene: TRBJ2-5
V gene: TRBV11-2
clone size: many
CDR3 length: 15
D gene: TRBD2

CDR3 protein: CAISRTGSVGTEAFF
CDR3 DNA: TGTGCCATCAGCCGGACAGGGAGTGTGGGCACTGAAGCTTTCTTT
J gene: TRBJ1-1
V gene: TRBV10-3
clone size: few
CDR3 length: 15
D gene: TRBD1

CDR3 protein: CSVGQGVYYEQYF
CDR3 DNA: TGCAGCGTTGGGCAGGGAGTCTACTACGAGCAGTACTTC
J gene: TRBJ2-7
V gene: TRBV29-1
clone size: NA
CDR3 length: 13
D gene: NA

CDR3 protein: CSAIGQGQETQYF
CDR3 DNA: TGCAGTGCTATAGGACAGGGCCAAGAGACCCAGTACTTC
J gene: TRBJ2-5
V gene: TRBV20-1
clone size: many
CDR3 length: 13
D gene: TRBD1

CDR3 protein: CASSLELAGEQFF
CDR3 DNA: TGTGCCAGCAGCTTAGAACTAGCGGGAGAGCAGTTCTTC
J gene: TRBJ2-1
V gene: TRBV7-2
clone size: NA
CDR3 length: 13
D gene: TRBD2

CDR3 protein: CAISESTSGRKQYF
CDR3 DNA: TGTGCCATCAGTGAGTCGACTAGCGGGAGAAAGCAGTACTTC
J gene: TRBJ2-7
V gene: TRBV10-3
clone size: NA
CDR3 length: 14
D gene: TRBD2

CDR3 protein: CASRPTGVSPLETQYF
CDR3 DNA: TGTGCCAGCAGACCTACAGGCGTGAGCCCGTTGGAGACCCAGTACTTC
J gene: TRBJ2-5
V gene: TRBV28
clone size: NA
CDR3 length: 16
D gene: NA

CDR3 protein: CASSIPGSLVDEQFF
CDR3 DNA: TGTGCCAGTAGTATCCCCGGCAGTTTGGTCGATGAGCAGTTCTTC
J gene: TRBJ2-1
V gene: TRBV19
clone size: NA
CDR3 length: 15
D gene: NA

CDR3 protein: CANSLPSTGEQYF
CDR3 DNA: TGTGCCAACAGTTTACCCAGCACTGGCGAGCAGTACTTC
J gene: TRBJ2-7
V gene: TRBV28
clone size: few
CDR3 length: 13
D gene: NA

CDR3 protein: CAIGGDSQNNEQFF
CDR3 DNA: TGTGCCATCGGCGGGGACTCTCAGAACAATGAGCAGTTCTTC
J gene: TRBJ2-1
V gene: TRBV10-3
clone size: NA
CDR3 length: 14
D gene: NA

CDR3 protein: CSVVYKEGSTDTQYF
CDR3 DNA: TGCAGCGTTGTTTATAAAGAGGGGAGCACAGATACGCAGTATTTT
J gene: TRBJ2-3
V gene: TRBV29-1
clone size: NA
CDR3 length: 15
D gene: NA

CDR3 protein: CATSRGQGTENTIYF
CDR3 DNA: TGTGCCACCAGCAGAGGACAGGGGACGGAAAACACCATATATTTT
J gene: TRBJ1-3
V gene: TRBV15
clone size: NA
CDR3 length: 15
D gene: TRBD1

CDR3 protein: CASSLAGHSYEQYF
CDR3 DNA: TGTGCCAGCAGCTTAGCGGGACACTCCTACGAGCAGTACTTC
J gene: TRBJ2-7
V gene: TRBV7-2
clone size: NA
CDR3 length: 14
D gene: NA

CDR3 protein: CSAPGQGRGTQYF
CDR3 DNA: TGCAGTGCTCCCGGACAGGGACGAGGGACCCAGTACTTC
J gene: TRBJ2-5
V gene: TRBV20-1
clone size: NA
CDR3 length: 13
D gene: TRBD1

CDR3 protein: CSARETREKLFF
CDR3 DNA: TGCAGTGCTAGAGAAACAAGGGAAAAACTGTTTTTT
J gene: TRBJ1-4
V gene: TRBV20-1
clone size: NA
CDR3 length: 12
D gene: NA

CDR3 protein: CASSLAPSGSRNEQYF
CDR3 DNA: TGTGCCAGCAGCTTAGCGCCTAGCGGGAGCCGCAACGAGCAGTACTTC
J gene: TRBJ2-7
V gene: TRBV7-6
clone size: NA
CDR3 length: 16
D gene: TRBD2

CDR3 protein: CSIEKGGGSSYEQYF
CDR3 DNA: TGCAGCATTGAGAAGGGTGGCGGTAGCTCCTACGAGCAGTACTTC
J gene: TRBJ2-7
V gene: TRBV29-1
clone size: NA
CDR3 length: 15
D gene: NA

CDR3 protein: CASRLARSSYNEQFF
CDR3 DNA: TGTGCCAGCAGACTAGCGAGGAGCTCGTACAATGAGCAGTTCTTC
J gene: TRBJ2-1
V gene: TRBV12-3/TRBV12-4
clone size: few
CDR3 length: 15
D gene: TRBD2

CDR3 protein: CASSKLGTTYEQYF
CDR3 DNA: TGTGCCAGCAGTAAATTAGGGACGACCTACGAGCAGTACTTC
J gene: TRBJ2-7
V gene: TRBV9
clone size: NA
CDR3 length: 14
D gene: NA

CDR3 protein: CASSLDRSSGNTIYF
CDR3 DNA: TGTGCCAGCAGTTTAGACCGTAGCTCTGGAAACACCATATATTTT
J gene: TRBJ1-3
V gene: TRBV6-1
clone size: few
CDR3 length: 15
D gene: NA

CDR3 protein: CASRDATNEKLFF
CDR3 DNA: TGTGCCAGCAGGGATGCAACTAATGAAAAACTGTTTTTT
J gene: TRBJ1-4
V gene: TRBV28
clone size: NA
CDR3 length: 13
D gene: NA

CDR3 protein: CASSAEPVGLLF
CDR3 DNA: TGCGCCAGCAGTGCCGAACCTGTGGGGCTACTGTTT
J gene: TRBJ1-1
V gene: TRBV4-1
clone size: NA
CDR3 length: 12
D gene: NA

CDR3 protein: CASSFGLNYGYTF
CDR3 DNA: TGTGCCAGCAGCTTTGGGCTTAACTATGGCTACACCTTC
J gene: TRBJ1-2
V gene: TRBV7-2
clone size: few
CDR3 length: 13
D gene: NA

CDR3 protein: CASSPGQVYNEQFF
CDR3 DNA: TGTGCCAGCAGTCCGGGACAGGTCTACAATGAGCAGTTCTTC
J gene: TRBJ2-1
V gene: TRBV2
clone size: NA
CDR3 length: 14
D gene: TRBD1

CDR3 protein: CSVEDTQYF
CDR3 DNA: TGCAGCGTTGAAGATACGCAGTATTTT
J gene: TRBJ2-3
V gene: TRBV29-1
clone size: many
CDR3 length: 9
D gene: NA

CDR3 protein: CASSFSDSYNEQFF
CDR3 DNA: TGTGCCAGCAGTTTTTCGGACTCCTACAATGAGCAGTTCTTC
J gene: TRBJ2-1
V gene: TRBV28
clone size: many
CDR3 length: 14
D gene: NA

CDR3 protein: CASSQVKGNEQFF
CDR3 DNA: TGTGCCAGCAGCCAAGTAAAGGGTAATGAGCAGTTCTTC
J gene: TRBJ2-1
V gene: TRBV3-1
clone size: NA
CDR3 length: 13
D gene: NA

CDR3 protein: CASQKGRENTGELFF
CDR3 DNA: TGTGCCAGCCAGAAGGGCAGGGAAAACACCGGGGAGCTGTTTTTT
J gene: TRBJ2-2
V gene: TRBV25-1
clone size: few
CDR3 length: 15
D gene: NA

CDR3 protein: CASSLTGTSLYNEQFF
CDR3 DNA: TGTGCCAGCAGCCTAACAGGGACTAGCCTCTACAATGAGCAGTTCTTC
J gene: TRBJ2-1
V gene: TRBV9
clone size: NA
CDR3 length: 16
D gene: TRBD2

CDR3 protein: CSAQLAGVSSYEQYF
CDR3 DNA: TGCAGTGCCCAACTAGCGGGGGTCAGCTCCTACGAGCAGTACTTC
J gene: TRBJ2-7
V gene: TRBV20-1
clone size: few
CDR3 length: 15
D gene: TRBD2

CDR3 protein: CASRQGLYGYTF
CDR3 DNA: TGTGCCAGTAGACAGGGCCTCTATGGCTACACCTTC
J gene: TRBJ1-2
V gene: TRBV5-4
clone size: few
CDR3 length: 12
D gene: TRBD1

CDR3 protein: CAISETGKASGSYEQYF
CDR3 DNA: TGTGCCATCAGTGAGACTGGAAAGGCTAGCGGTTCCTACGAGCAGTACTTC
J gene: TRBJ2-7
V gene: TRBV10-3
clone size: few
CDR3 length: 17
D gene: TRBD2

CDR3 protein: CASSSTSPPSYNEQFF
CDR3 DNA: TGTGCCAGCAGCTCTACTAGCCCCCCCTCCTACAATGAGCAGTTCTTC
J gene: TRBJ2-1
V gene: TRBV7-9
clone size: NA
CDR3 length: 16
D gene: NA

CDR3 protein: CASARDRVHEQYF
CDR3 DNA: TGTGCCAGCGCCCGGGACAGGGTCCACGAGCAGTACTTC
J gene: TRBJ2-7
V gene: TRBV3-1
clone size: NA
CDR3 length: 13
D gene: TRBD1

CDR3 protein: CSATQPQVSNQPQHF
CDR3 DNA: TGCAGTGCTACCCAACCACAAGTTAGCAATCAGCCCCAGCATTTT
J gene: TRBJ1-5
V gene: TRBV20-1
clone size: few
CDR3 length: 15
D gene: NA

CDR3 protein: CSASLMWGSTDTQYF
CDR3 DNA: TGCAGTGCTAGTTTAATGTGGGGTAGCACAGATACGCAGTATTTT
J gene: TRBJ2-3
V gene: TRBV20-1
clone size: NA
CDR3 length: 15
D gene: NA

CDR3 protein: CSAMSPGLAGEETQYF
CDR3 DNA: TGCAGTGCTATGTCCCCGGGACTAGCGGGAGAGGAGACCCAGTACTTC
J gene: TRBJ2-5
V gene: TRBV20-1
clone size: few
CDR3 length: 16
D gene: TRBD2

CDR3 protein: CAGSLGRLTQSTDTQYF
CDR3 DNA: TGTGCCGGCAGCTTAGGGCGATTGACCCAATCCACAGATACGCAGTATTTT
J gene: TRBJ2-3
V gene: TRBV7-6
clone size: NA
CDR3 length: 17
D gene: NA

CDR3 protein: CASSQDVLAGGGNEQFF
CDR3 DNA: TGTGCCAGCAGCCAAGATGTACTAGCGGGAGGGGGAAATGAGCAGTTCTTC
J gene: TRBJ2-1
V gene: TRBV3-1
clone size: few
CDR3 length: 17
D gene: TRBD2

CDR3 protein: CASSADTDTQYF
CDR3 DNA: TGTGCCAGCAGCGCCGACACAGATACGCAGTATTTT
J gene: TRBJ2-3
V gene: TRBV7-2
clone size: few
CDR3 length: 12
D gene: NA

CDR3 protein: CATSRGSKGYTF
CDR3 DNA: TGTGCCACCAGCAGGGGGTCTAAGGGCTACACCTTC
J gene: TRBJ1-2
V gene: TRBV15
clone size: many
CDR3 length: 12
D gene: NA

CDR3 protein: CASSIDTQYF
CDR3 DNA: TGTGCCAGCAGCATAGATACGCAGTATTTT
J gene: TRBJ2-3
V gene: TRBV12-3/TRBV12-4
clone size: few
CDR3 length: 10
D gene: NA

CDR3 protein: CASSGESSGSFSYEQYF
CDR3 DNA: TGTGCCAGCAGCGGAGAGTCTAGCGGGAGTTTCTCCTACGAGCAGTACTTC
J gene: TRBJ2-7
V gene: TRBV9
clone size: few
CDR3 length: 17
D gene: TRBD2

CDR3 protein: CASVPDSYNSPLHF
CDR3 DNA: TGTGCCAGCGTGCCCGACTCCTATAATTCACCCCTCCACTTT
J gene: TRBJ1-6
V gene: TRBV12-3/TRBV12-4
clone size: few
CDR3 length: 14
D gene: NA

CDR3 protein: CASSPTVSNTEAFF
CDR3 DNA: TGTGCCAGCAGCCCGACGGTCTCGAACACTGAAGCTTTCTTT
J gene: TRBJ1-1
V gene: TRBV7-9
clone size: few
CDR3 length: 14
D gene: NA

CDR3 protein: CASSSTGAGTQYF
CDR3 DNA: TGTGCCAGCAGTTCGACAGGGGCGGGGACCCAGTACTTC
J gene: TRBJ2-5
V gene: TRBV2
clone size: few
CDR3 length: 13
D gene: TRBD1

CDR3 protein: CAISESQGVGEKLFF
CDR3 DNA: TGTGCCATCAGTGAGAGTCAGGGGGTGGGAGAAAAACTGTTTTTT
J gene: TRBJ1-4
V gene: TRBV10-3
clone size: once
CDR3 length: 15
D gene: TRBD1

CDR3 protein: CSAVIAGAKDTQYF
CDR3 DNA: TGCAGTGCCGTTATAGCGGGAGCGAAAGATACGCAGTATTTT
J gene: TRBJ2-3
V gene: TRBV20-1
clone size: NA
CDR3 length: 14
D gene: TRBD2